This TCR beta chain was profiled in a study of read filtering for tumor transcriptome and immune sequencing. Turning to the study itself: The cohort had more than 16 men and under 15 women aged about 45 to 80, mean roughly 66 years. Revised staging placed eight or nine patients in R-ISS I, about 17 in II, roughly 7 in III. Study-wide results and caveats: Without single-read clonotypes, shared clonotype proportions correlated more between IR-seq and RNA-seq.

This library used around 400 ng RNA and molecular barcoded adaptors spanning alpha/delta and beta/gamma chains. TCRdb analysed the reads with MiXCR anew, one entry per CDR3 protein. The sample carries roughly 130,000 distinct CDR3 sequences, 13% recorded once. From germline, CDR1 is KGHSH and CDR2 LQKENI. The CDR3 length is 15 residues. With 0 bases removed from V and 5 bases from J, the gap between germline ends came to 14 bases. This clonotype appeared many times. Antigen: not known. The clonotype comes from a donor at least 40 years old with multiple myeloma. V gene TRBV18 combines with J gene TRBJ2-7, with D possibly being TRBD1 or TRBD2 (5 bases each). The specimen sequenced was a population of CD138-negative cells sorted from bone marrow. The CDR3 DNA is TGTGCCAGCTCACCACCGGGACGGCGACGGGACGAGCAGTACTTC. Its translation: CASSPPGRRRDEQYF.